Presented here are 25 T cell receptor beta chains from one specimen sequenced in a study of human T cells and chemical hapten exposure. Documented time point: patch test 3, about 24 weeks after DPC sensitization. This sample's treatment: therapeutic diphenylcyclopropenone sensitization with weekly scalp DPC. TCRdb processed the RACE reads anew with MiXCR; each CDR3 protein has one entry. Of more than 150,000 distinct CDR3 sequences in the sample, under 30% were seen once. The sample consisted of whole blood, taken in connection with sensitization to the hapten diphenylcyclopropenone (DPC). The receptors were sampled from a woman aged 40 to 50 with alopecia areata. Some clones in this sample may be carry-over from other donors' samples.

The rearrangement links TRBV19 to TRBJ2-3, with D uncertain. Between the trimmed V and J ends, which lost 2 bases and 4 bases, there was a span of 13 bases. Germline V gene sequence: CDR1 LNHDA, CDR2 SQIVND (reference sequence). The CDR3 extends over 15 amino acids. As DNA, the CDR3 is TGTGCCAGTAGTATATGGAGCTCTCAAGCAGATACGCAGTATTTT. It translates to CASSIWSSQADTQYF.

V and J are TRBV21-1 and TRBJ1-5; TRBD1 is the table's D call, not checked against the DNA. TRBV21-1 is a known pseudogene. The CDR3 extends over 14 amino acids. The CDR3: CASSRQGTYQPQHF. As DNA, the CDR3 is TGTGCCAGCAGCAGACAGGGGACCTACCAGCCCCAGCATTTT.

The V call is TRBV4-3, the J call TRBJ1-4, with D perhaps matching TRBD1 (5 bases). With 2 bases removed from V and 2 bases from J, the gap between germline ends came to 9 bases. The CDR3 has 15 amino acids. CDR1 and CDR2 from the germline V gene are LGHNA and YSLEER. This chain's CDR3 is CASSQMAGTNEKLFF. The CDR3 bases are TGCGCCAGCAGCCAAATGGCAGGGACTAATGAAAAACTGTTTTTT.

In this sample, this clonotype turned up a few times. The chain joins TRBV10-3 to TRBJ2-7, with D maybe TRBD2 (6 bases). Germline V gene lookup returns CDR1 ENHRY and CDR2 SYGVKD. CDR3 size: 14 residues. The V gene lost 5 bases and the J gene lost 1 base, with 12 bases spanning the gap. The CDR3 region has the DNA TGTGCCATCAGTCCCGGGACTCAGTCCTACGAGCAGTACTTC. Translated, it gives CAISPGTQSYEQYF.

This clonotype came up many times. The chain combines TRBV4-3 with TRBJ2-3, with D unclear. The V end was cut by 0 bases, the J end by 2 bases, with 6 bases between. This CDR3 region has 14 residues. The germline CDR1 and CDR2 sequences are LGHNA and YSLEER. CDR3 DNA: TGCGCCAGCAGCCAAGATATAGTCACAGATACGCAGTATTTT. Its translation is CASSQDIVTDTQYF.

The chain links TRBV28 to TRBJ2-7; the D gene could be TRBD1 or TRBD2 (5 bases each). Trimming removed 6 bases at V and 0 bases at J, with 15 bases between. Germline-derived CDR1 and CDR2 are MDHEN and SYDVKM. The CDR3 contains 15 residues. The CDR3 loop reads CASRSRDGVSYEQYF. The CDR3 bases are TGTGCCAGCAGGTCCCGGGACGGAGTCTCCTACGAGCAGTACTTC.

This clonotype has a count of ten or more. The chain couples TRBV28 to TRBJ2-7; D is tentatively TRBD1 or TRBD2 (5 bases each). Trimming left V 3 bases short and J 4 bases short, with 13 bases between. The CDR3 is 14 amino acids. The germline V gene encodes CDR1 MDHEN and CDR2 SYDVKM. The CDR3 loop is CASSLPWGNYEQYF. CDR3 DNA sequence: TGTGCCAGCAGTTTGCCCTGGGGGAATTACGAGCAGTACTTC. Supplemented by reference TRBV28 and TRBJ2-7, the full variable domain reads DVKVTQSSRYLVKRTGEKVFLECVQDMDHENMFWYRQDPGLGLRLIYFSYDVKMKEKGDIPEGYSVSREKKERFSLILESASTNQTSMYLCASSLPWGNYEQYFGPGTRLTVT.

This clonotype was observed a single time. CDR3 sequence: CASSIQGAGELFF. CDR3 coding DNA: TGTGCCAGCAGTATACAGGGGGCCGGGGAGCTGTTTTTT. This chain links TRBV28 with TRBJ2-2, with 8 bases that match TRBD1. V lost 5 bases and J lost 6; bases outside the gene matches: 2. Germline assignment: CDR1 MDHEN and CDR2 SYDVKM. The CDR3 contains 13 residues.

This chain links TRBV10-3 with TRBJ1-4, with TRBD1 matching over 9 bases. Germline loops: CDR1 ENHRY, CDR2 SYGVKD. The CDR3 totals 15 residues. The junction had 7 bases not matched to a gene; V was cut back by 6 bases and J by 5 bases. The CDR3 sequence: CAIRGQGTGNEKLFF. The DNA for the CDR3 is TGTGCCATCAGGGGGCAGGGGACAGGGAATGAAAAACTGTTTTTT.

The chain couples TRBV7-9 to TRBJ2-2, with D possibly matching TRBD1 (5 bases). The CDR3 totals 15 residues. Trimming removed 3 bases at V and 2 bases at J, with 10 bases between. Germline V gives CDR1 SEHNR, CDR2 FQNEAQ (reference sequence). DNA for the CDR3: TGTGCCAGCAGCTTTGACAGCCTCAACACCGGGGAGCTGTTTTTT. Translated, it gives CASSFDSLNTGELFF.

This clonotype was seen repeatedly, ten times or more. The chain is built from TRBV6-2 or TRBV6-3 and TRBJ2-3, with D uncertain. Trimming cost V 3 bases and J 0 bases, with 22 bases left between them. This CDR3 comprises 19 residues. Germline CDR1 MNHEY, CDR2 SVGEGT. CDR3 residues: CASSYMTANPVLSTDTQYF. For the CDR3, the DNA is TGTGCCAGCAGTTATATGACGGCTAACCCCGTCCTTAGCACAGATACGCAGTATTTT.

The CDR3 DNA reads as TGCAGTGCCAGGACTAGCGGGACAACAGATACGCAGTATTTT. Protein product: CSARTSGTTDTQYF. This chain links TRBV20-1 with TRBJ2-3; TRBD2 aligns across 12 bases. Germline V gene lookup returns CDR1 DFQATT and CDR2 SNEGSKA (reference sequence). This CDR3 has 14 amino acids. Unmatched junction bases numbered 4, after V lost 6 bases and J lost 3 bases.

This clonotype was recorded a few times. V gene TRBV29-1 combines with J gene TRBJ2-5; possible D gene TRBD2, 5 bases. From germline, CDR1 is SQVTM and CDR2 ANQGSEA. Trimming stripped 4 bases from V and 2 bases from J, with 20 bases between. The CDR3 consists of 16 residues. CDR3 DNA sequence: TGCAGCGTTGTTGGATTCGGCGGGCAGGTACAAGAGACCCAGTACTTC. Its translation is CSVVGFGGQVQETQYF. Supplemented by reference TRBV29-1 and TRBJ2-5, the full variable domain reads SAVISQKPSRDICQRGTSLTIQCQVDSQVTMMFWYRQQPGQSLTLIATANQGSEATYESGFVIDKFPISRPNLTFSTLTVSNMSPEDSSIYLCSVVGFGGQVQETQYFGPGTRLLVL.

This clonotype has a handful of counts. The chain employs TRBV7-2 and TRBJ2-7; D gene ambiguous. The germline V gene encodes CDR1 SGHTA and CDR2 FQGNSA. Trimming shortened V by 5 bases and J by 2 bases, and 16 bases separated the two germline ends. There are 15 residues in the CDR3. CDR3 sequence reads: CASSPEARGAYEQYF. DNA for the CDR3: TGTGCCAGCAGCCCTGAGGCGCGAGGCGCCTACGAGCAGTACTTC.

This clonotype was counted at least ten times. J is TRBJ2-7 and V is TRBV20-1, with no clear D. Trimming stripped 3 bases from V and 3 bases from J, with 6 bases between. The germline CDR1 and CDR2 sequences are DFQATT and SNEGSKA (reference sequence). This CDR3 region has 11 residues. The CDR3 reads CSASPGYEQYF. The DNA of the CDR3 is TGCAGTGCTAGTCCCGGCTACGAGCAGTACTTC.

The chain employs TRBV29-1 and TRBJ2-3; D unresolved. The V gene lost 3 bases and the J gene lost 2 bases, with 9 bases spanning the gap. This CDR3 contains 13 residues. The germline CDR1 and CDR2 sequences are SQVTM and ANQGSEA. The CDR3, as DNA: TGCAGCGTTGAGTCCCAGAACACAGATACGCAGTATTTT. Protein product: CSVESQNTDTQYF.

V is TRBV7-9 and J is TRBJ2-7; tentatively, D is TRBD2 (6 bases). V was pared by 8 bases and J by 3 bases, with 11 bases between. The germline V gene encodes CDR1 SEHNR and CDR2 FQNEAQ (reference sequence). CDR3 length: 12 amino acids. The CDR3 nucleotides read TGTGCCAGCCGGTCTAGCGACTACGAGCAGTACTTC. Protein sequence: CASRSSDYEQYF.

The chain joins TRBV7-9 to TRBJ2-5; D is uncertain. Trimming cost V 5 bases and J 1 base, with 8 bases left between them. The germline CDR1 and CDR2 sequences are SEHNR and FQNEAQ (reference sequence). CDR3 size: 13 residues. The CDR3 is CASSQGGQETQYF. Here the CDR3 DNA reads TGTGCCAGCAGCCAAGGCGGCCAAGAGACCCAGTACTTC.

The chain carries TRBV5-1 and TRBJ2-3; the D gene is possibly TRBD1 (5 bases). V shed 5 bases and J shed 5 bases, with 12 bases lying between them. Germline lookup yields CDR1 SGHRS and CDR2 YFSETQ. The CDR3 runs to 13 residues. The DNA for the CDR3 is TGCGCCAGCAGAGGTCAGGGCGGAGATACGCAGTATTTT. The encoded protein is CASRGQGGDTQYF.

This clonotype has more than one count but fewer than ten. V is TRBV10-3 and J is TRBJ2-7, with TRBD2 as a possible D gene (6 bases). The V gene's germline CDR1 is ENHRY and CDR2 SYGVKD. V lost 6 bases to trimming and J lost 2 bases, with 11 bases between them. The CDR3 runs to 13 residues. The CDR3 sequence: CAIRPGLTYEQYF. The CDR3 nucleotides read TGTGCCATCAGGCCGGGACTCACCTACGAGCAGTACTTC.

The V and J genes are TRBV28 and TRBJ2-5, with D maybe TRBD1 (7 bases). This CDR3 has 15 amino acids. Germline CDR1 is MDHEN and CDR2 is SYDVKM. V lost 4 bases and J lost 1, with 13 bases in between. DNA for the CDR3: TGTGCCAGCAGTTCCGGAGGGACAGCCCAAGAGACCCAGTACTTC. Translated, it gives CASSSGGTAQETQYF.

Only a few counts were recorded for this clonotype. This rearrangement joins TRBV20-1 to TRBJ2-3; 7 positions match TRBD2. CDR1 DFQATT and CDR2 SNEGSKA come from the germline V gene (reference sequence). Unmatched junction bases numbered 6, after V lost 5 bases and J lost 10 bases. The CDR3 runs to 11 residues. The CDR3 protein is CSARGDYPQYF. In nucleotides, the CDR3 is TGCAGTGCTCGGGGGGACTACCCGCAGTATTTT.

Worth noting for this clonotype: The junction and the germline gene differ at one end; a read error may be behind it. The chain is built from TRBV3-1 and TRBJ2-7; no reliable D call. The V gene's germline CDR1 is LGHDT and CDR2 YNNKEL (reference sequence). The CDR3 sequence is 12 residues long. The CDR3 is CASSRNSNEQYF. The DNA of the CDR3 is TGTGCCAGCAGCCGTAACTCCAACGAGCAGTACTTC.

CDR3 region: CSAGLAGKTQYF. Here the CDR3 DNA reads TGCAGTGCGGGACTAGCGGGGAAGACCCAGTACTTC. The chain is built from TRBV20-1 and TRBJ2-5; 13 positions agree with TRBD2. This CDR3 comprises 12 residues. Germline CDR1 DFQATT, CDR2 SNEGSKA (reference sequence). The V segment lost 6 bases and the J segment 6 bases; nucleotides outside the gene matches: 1.

The chain uses TRBV4-3 and TRBJ1-5; D is unclear. The CDR3 consists of 13 residues. Looked up from germline, CDR1 is LGHNA and CDR2 is YSLEER. V was pared by 0 bases and J by 3 bases, with 3 bases between. The CDR3 nucleotides read TGCGCCAGCAGCCAAGATATCAATCAGCCCCAGCATTTT. Its translation is CASSQDINQPQHF.